This TCR beta chain comes out of a study of T cells in Graves' hyperthyroidism and ophthalmopathy. CDR3 length: 13 residues. Germline CDR1 reads MDHEN; CDR2 reads SYDVKM. Germline trimming cut 4 bases from V and 11 bases from J; bases unmatched to any gene: 7. Amplification targeted TCR beta CDR3 regions from RNA transcripts. Initially, a first-round RT-PCR of the TCR CDR3 employed the HTBI primer set. TCRdb processed the multiplex PCR reads anew with MiXCR; each CDR3 protein has one entry. The sample includes 600,000 to 650,000 distinct CDR3 sequences, 20% to 25% of them seen just once. Material for sequencing was blood. The chain carries TRBV28 and TRBJ2-2; 7 bases align to TRBD1. This receptor was taken from a man aged 25 to 40 with Graves' ophthalmopathy. DNA of the CDR3: TGTGCCAGCAGTTGGACAGGCGTACCCGAGCTGTTTTTT. It is translated as CASSWTGVPELFF. The whole variable domain, filled in from reference TRBV28 and TRBJ2-2, reads DVKVTQSSRYLVKRTGEKVFLECVQDMDHENMFWYRQDPGLGLRLIYFSYDVKMKEKGDIPEGYSVSREKKERFSLILESASTNQTSMYLCASSWTGVPELFFGEGSRLTVL.